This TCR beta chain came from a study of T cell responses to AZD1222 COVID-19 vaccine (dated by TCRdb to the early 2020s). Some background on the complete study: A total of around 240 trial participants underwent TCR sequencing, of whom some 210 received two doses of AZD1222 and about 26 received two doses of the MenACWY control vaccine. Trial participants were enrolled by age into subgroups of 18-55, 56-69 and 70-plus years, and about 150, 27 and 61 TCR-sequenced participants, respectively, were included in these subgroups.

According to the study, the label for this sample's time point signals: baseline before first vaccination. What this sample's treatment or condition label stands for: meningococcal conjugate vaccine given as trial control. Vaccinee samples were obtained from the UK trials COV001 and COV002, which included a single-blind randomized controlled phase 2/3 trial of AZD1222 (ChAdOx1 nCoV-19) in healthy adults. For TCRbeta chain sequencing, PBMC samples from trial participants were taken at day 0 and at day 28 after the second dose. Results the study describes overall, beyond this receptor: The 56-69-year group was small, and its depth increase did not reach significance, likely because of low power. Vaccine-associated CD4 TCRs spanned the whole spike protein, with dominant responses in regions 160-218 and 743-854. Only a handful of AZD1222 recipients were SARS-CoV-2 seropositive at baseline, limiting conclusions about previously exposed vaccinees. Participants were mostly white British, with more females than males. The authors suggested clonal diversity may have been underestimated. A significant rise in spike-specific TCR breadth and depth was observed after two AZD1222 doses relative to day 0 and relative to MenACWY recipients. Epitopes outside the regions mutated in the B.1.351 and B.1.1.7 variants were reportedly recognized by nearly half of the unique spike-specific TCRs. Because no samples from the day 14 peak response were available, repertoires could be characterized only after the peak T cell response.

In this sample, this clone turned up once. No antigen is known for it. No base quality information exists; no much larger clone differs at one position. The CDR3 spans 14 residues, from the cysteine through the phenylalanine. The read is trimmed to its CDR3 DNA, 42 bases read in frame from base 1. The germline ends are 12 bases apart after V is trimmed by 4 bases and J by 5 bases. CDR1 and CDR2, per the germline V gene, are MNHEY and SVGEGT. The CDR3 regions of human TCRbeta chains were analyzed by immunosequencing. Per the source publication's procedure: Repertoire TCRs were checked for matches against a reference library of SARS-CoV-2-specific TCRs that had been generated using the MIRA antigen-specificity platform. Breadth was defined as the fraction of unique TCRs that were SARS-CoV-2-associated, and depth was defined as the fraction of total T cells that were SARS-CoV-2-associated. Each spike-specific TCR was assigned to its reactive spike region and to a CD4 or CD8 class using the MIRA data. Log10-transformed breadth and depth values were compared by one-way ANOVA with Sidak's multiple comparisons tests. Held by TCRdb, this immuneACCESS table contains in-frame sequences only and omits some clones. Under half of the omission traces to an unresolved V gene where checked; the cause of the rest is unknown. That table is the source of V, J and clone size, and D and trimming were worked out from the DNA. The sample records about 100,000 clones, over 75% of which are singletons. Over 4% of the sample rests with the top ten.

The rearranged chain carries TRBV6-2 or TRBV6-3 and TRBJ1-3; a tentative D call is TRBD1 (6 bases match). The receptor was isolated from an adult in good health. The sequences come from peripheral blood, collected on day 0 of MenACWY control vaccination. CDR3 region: CASSFADRRNTIYF. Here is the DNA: TGTGCCAGCAGTTTCGCGGACAGAAGAAACACCATATATTTT.